This T cell receptor beta chain appears in the sequencing data of a study of T cells after yellow fever vaccination. General study results and limits: Abundant contaminating clonotypes from the bulk population could appear in FACS-sorted repertoires. Reappearance after the booster was seen for most primary-vaccination clones, at roughly 96% CD4 and 70% to 90% CD8.

CDR1 and CDR2 from the germline V gene are SGDLS and YYNGEE. CDR3 length: 15 residues. V shed 1 base, J shed 4 bases, and the junction held 5 bases outside the gene matches. From the 5' RACE reads, TCRdb called clonotypes with MiXCR, one entry per CDR3 protein. The sample has 150,000 or so distinct CDR3 sequences, 6.6% seen once. This clonotype turned up a few times. Its specificity is not known. This TCR came from a man aged 25 to 40 who received the YFV17D yellow fever vaccine. This sequence joins TRBV9 and TRBJ2-1; 7 nucleotides line up with TRBD2. The source material was CD4+ T cells sorted from PBMCs, sampled 10 days after the yellow fever booster vaccination. The CDR3 DNA follows: TGTGCCAGCAGCGTAAGTAGCGGGTATTACAATGAGCAGTTCTTC. It yields the protein CASSVSSGYYNEQFF.